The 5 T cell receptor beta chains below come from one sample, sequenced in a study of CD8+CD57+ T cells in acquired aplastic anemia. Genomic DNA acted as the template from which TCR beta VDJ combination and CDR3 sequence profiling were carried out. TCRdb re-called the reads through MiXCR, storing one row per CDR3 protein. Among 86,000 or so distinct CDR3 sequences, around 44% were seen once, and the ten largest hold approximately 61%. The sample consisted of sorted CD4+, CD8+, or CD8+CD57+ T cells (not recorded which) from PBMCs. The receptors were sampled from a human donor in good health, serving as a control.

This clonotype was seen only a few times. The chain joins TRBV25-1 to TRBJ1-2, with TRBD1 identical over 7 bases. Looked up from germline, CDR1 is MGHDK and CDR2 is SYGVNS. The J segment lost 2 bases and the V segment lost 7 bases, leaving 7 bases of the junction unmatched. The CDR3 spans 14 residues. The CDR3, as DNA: TGTGCCAGCACCCGAGGGGGCGAGAACTATGGCTACACCTTC. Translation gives CASTRGGENYGYTF.

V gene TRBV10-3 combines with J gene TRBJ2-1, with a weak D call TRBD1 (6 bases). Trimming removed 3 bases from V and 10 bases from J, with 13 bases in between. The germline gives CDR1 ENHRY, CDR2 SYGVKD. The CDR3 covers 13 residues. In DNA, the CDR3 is TGTGCCATCAGTGATTCGGCAGGGGTCGAGCAGTTCTTC. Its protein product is CAISDSAGVEQFF.

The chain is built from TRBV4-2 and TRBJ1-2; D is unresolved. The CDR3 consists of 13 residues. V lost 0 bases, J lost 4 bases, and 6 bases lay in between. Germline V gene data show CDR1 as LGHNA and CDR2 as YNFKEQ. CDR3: CASSQESSYGYTF. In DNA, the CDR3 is TGTGCCAGCAGCCAAGAATCCAGCTATGGCTACACCTTC.

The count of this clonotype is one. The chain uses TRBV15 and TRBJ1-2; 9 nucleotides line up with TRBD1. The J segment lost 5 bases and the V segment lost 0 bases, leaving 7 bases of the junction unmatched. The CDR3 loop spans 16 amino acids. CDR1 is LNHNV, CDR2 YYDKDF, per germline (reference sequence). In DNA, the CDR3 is TGTGCCACCAGCAGAGATAAGGGACAGGGTTTATATGGCTACACCTTC. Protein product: CATSRDKGQGLYGYTF.

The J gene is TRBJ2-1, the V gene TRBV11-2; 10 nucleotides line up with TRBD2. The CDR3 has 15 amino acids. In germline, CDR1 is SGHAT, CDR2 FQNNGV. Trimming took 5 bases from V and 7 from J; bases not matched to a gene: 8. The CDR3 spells CASSPPGLAKNEQFF. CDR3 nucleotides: TGTGCCAGCAGCCCCCCGGGACTAGCGAAAAATGAGCAGTTCTTC.